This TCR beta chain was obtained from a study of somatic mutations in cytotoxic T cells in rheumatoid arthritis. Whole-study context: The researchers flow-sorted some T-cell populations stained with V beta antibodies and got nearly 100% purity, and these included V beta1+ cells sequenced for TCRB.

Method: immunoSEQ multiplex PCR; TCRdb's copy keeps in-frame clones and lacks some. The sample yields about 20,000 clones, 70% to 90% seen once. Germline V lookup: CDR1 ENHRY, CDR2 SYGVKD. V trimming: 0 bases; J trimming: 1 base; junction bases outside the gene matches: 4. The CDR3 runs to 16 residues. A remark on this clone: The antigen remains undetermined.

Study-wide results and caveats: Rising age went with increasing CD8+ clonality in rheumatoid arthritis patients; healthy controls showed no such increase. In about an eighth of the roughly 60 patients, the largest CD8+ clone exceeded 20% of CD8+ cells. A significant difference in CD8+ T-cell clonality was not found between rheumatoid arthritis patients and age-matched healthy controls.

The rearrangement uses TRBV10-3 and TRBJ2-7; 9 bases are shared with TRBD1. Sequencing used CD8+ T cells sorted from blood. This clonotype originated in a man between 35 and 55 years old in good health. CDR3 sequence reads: CAISESGQGASYEQYF. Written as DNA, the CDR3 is TGTGCCATCAGTGAGTCGGGACAGGGTGCGTCCTACGAGCAGTACTTC.